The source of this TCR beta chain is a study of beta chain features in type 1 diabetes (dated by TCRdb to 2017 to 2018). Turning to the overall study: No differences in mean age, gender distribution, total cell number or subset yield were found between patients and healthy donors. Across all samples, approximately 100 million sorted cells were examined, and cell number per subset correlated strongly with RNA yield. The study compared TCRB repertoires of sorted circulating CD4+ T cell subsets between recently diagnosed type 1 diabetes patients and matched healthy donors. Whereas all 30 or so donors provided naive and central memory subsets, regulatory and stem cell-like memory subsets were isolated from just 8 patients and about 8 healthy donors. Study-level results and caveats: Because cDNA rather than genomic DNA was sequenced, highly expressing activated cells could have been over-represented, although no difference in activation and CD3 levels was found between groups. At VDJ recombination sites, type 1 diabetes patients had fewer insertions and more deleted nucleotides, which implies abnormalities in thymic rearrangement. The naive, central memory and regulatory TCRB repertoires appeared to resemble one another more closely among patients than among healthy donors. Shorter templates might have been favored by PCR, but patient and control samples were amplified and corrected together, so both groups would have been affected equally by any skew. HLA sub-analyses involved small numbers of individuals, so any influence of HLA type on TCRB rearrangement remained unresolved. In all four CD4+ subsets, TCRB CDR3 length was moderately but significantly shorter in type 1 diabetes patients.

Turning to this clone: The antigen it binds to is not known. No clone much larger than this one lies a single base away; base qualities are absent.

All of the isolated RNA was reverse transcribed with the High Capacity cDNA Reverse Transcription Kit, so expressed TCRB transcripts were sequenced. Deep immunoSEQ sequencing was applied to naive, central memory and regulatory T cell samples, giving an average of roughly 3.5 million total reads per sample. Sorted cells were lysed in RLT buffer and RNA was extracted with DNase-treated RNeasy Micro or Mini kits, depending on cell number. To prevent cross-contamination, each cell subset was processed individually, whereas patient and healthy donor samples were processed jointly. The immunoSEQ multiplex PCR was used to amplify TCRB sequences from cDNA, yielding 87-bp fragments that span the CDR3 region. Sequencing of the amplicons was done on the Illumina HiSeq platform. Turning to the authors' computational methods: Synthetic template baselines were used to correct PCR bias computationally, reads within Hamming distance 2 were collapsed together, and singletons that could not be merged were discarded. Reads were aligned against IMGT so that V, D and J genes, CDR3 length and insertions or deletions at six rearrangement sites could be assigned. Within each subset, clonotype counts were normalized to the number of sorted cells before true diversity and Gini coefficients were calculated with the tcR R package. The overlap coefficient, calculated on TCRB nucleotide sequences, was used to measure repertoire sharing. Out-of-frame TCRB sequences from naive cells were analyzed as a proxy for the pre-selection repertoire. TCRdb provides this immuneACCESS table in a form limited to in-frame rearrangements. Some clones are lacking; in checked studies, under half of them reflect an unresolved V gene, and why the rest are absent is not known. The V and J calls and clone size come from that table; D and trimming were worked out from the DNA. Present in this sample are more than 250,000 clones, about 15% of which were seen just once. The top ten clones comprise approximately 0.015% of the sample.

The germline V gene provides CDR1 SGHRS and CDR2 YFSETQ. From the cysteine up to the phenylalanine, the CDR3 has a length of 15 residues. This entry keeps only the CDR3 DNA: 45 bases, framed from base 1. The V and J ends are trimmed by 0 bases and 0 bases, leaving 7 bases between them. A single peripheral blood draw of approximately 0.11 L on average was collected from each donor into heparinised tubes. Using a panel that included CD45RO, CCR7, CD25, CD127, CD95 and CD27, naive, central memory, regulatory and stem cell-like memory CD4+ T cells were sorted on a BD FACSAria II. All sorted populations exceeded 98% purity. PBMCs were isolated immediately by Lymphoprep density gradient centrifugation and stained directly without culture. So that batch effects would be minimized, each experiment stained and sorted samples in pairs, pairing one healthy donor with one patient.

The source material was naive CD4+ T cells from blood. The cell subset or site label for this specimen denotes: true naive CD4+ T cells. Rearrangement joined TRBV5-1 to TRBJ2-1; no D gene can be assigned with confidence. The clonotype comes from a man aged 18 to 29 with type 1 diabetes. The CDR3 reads CASSLGGFSYNEQFF. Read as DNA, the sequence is TGCGCCAGCAGCTTGGGCGGTTTCTCCTACAATGAGCAGTTCTTC. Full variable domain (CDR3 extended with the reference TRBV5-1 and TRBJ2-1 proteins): KAGVTQTPRYLIKTRGQQVTLSCSPISGHRSVSWYQQTPGQGLQFLFEYFSETQRNKGNFPGRFSGRQFSNSRSEMNVSTLELGDSALYLCASSLGGFSYNEQFFGPGTRLTVL.